This T cell receptor (beta chain) is drawn from a study of T cell responses to AZD1222 COVID-19 vaccine. The germline CDR1 and CDR2 sequences are SGHNT and YYREEE (reference sequence). Trimming pared 3 bases from V and 6 bases from J, leaving 15 bases between. The CDR3 runs 15 residues. Some clones are missing from TCRdb's copy, which holds only in-frame ones; the method was immunoSEQ multiplex PCR. This sample yields 55,000 to 65,000 clones, of which approximately 80% are seen a single time; roughly 5.1% belongs to the top ten. The J gene is TRBJ1-4, the V gene TRBV5-4; no clear D gene. The input for sequencing was peripheral blood, taken 28 days after the second AZD1222 dose. The TCR was taken from an adult who received the AZD1222 COVID-19 vaccine. The CDR3 sequence: CASSSTVRVDEKLFF. The CDR3, as DNA: TGTGCCAGCAGCTCCACGGTCCGGGTTGATGAAAAACTGTTTTTT.